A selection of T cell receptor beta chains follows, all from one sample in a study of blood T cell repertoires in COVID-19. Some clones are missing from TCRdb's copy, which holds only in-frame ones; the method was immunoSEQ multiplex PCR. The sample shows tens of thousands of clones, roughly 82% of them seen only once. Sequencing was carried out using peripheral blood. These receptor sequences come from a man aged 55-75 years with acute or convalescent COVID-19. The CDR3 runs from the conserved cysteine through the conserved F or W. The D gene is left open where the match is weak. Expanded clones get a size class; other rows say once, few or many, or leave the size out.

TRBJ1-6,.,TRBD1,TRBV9,CASSAGQGASSPLHF,TGTGCCAGCAGCGCCGGACAGGGGGCGTCTTCACCCCTCCACTTT
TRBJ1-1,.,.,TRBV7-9,CASSLPAGGLAEAFF,TGTGCCAGCAGCTTACCCGCTGGAGGGTTGGCTGAAGCTTTCTTT
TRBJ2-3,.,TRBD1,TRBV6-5,CASSYGDRGNFPQYF,TGTGCCAGCAGTTACGGGGACAGGGGGAATTTTCCGCAGTATTTT
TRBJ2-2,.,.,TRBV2,CASRAVPNTGELFF,TGTGCCAGCAGAGCGGTGCCGAACACCGGGGAGCTGTTTTTT
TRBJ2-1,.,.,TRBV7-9,CASSLGTGDNEQFF,TGTGCCAGCAGCTTAGGGACTGGTGACAATGAGCAGTTCTTC
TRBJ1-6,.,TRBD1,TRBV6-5,CASSYSFGTGNSPLHF,TGTGCCAGCAGTTACTCCTTTGGGACAGGGAATTCACCCCTCCACTTT
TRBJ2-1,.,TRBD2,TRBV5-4,CASSLDFGGGYNEQFF,TGTGCCAGCAGCTTGGACTTCGGGGGAGGGTACAATGAGCAGTTCTTC
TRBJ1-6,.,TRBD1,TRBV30,CASRGLPRDSPLHF,TGTGCCTCCAGGGGGCTCCCGAGGGATTCACCCCTCCACTTT
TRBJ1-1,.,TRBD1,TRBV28,CASTLERGRVQNTEAFF,TGTGCCAGCACCTTAGAGAGGGGGCGCGTCCAGAACACTGAAGCTTTCTTT
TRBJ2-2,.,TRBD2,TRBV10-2,CASRHSGGNTGELFF,TGCGCCAGCCGGCATAGCGGGGGTAACACCGGGGAGCTGTTTTTT
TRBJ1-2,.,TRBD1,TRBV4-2,CASSQGQGADGYTF,TGTGCCAGCAGCCAAGGACAGGGGGCGGATGGCTACACCTTC
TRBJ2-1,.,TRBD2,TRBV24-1,CATSDFALAGSYNEQFF,TGTGCCACCAGTGATTTTGCTCTAGCGGGCTCCTACAATGAGCAGTTCTTC
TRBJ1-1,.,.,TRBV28,CATAVYPDRTGKKDTEAFF,TGTGCGACAGCAGTTTATCCCGACAGGACGGGGAAGAAGGACACTGAAGCTTTCTTT
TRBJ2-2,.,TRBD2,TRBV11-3,CASSSIAGGYTGELFF,TGTGCCAGCAGCTCTATAGCGGGGGGATACACCGGGGAGCTGTTTTTT
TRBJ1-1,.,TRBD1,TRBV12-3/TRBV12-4,CASSSYRGTEAFF,TGTGCCAGCAGTTCGTACAGGGGGACTGAAGCTTTCTTT
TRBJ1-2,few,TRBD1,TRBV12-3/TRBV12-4,CASRRGTVNGYTF,TGTGCCAGCAGACGGGGGACAGTCAATGGCTACACCTTC
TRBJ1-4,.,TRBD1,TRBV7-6,CASSPRDRSFGEKLFF,TGTGCCAGCAGCCCACGGGACAGGAGTTTCGGTGAAAAACTGTTTTTT
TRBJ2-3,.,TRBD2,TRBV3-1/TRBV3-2,CASSQAGSGGATQYF,TGTGCCAGCAGCCAAGCGGGTAGCGGGGGGGCTACGCAGTATTTT
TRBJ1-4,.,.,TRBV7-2,CASSPPTNFEKLFF,TGTGCCAGCAGCCCCCCTACCAATTTTGAAAAACTGTTTTTT
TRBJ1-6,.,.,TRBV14,CASSQEAVSSYNSPLHF,TGTGCCAGCAGCCAAGAGGCCGTAAGCTCCTATAATTCACCCCTCCACTTT
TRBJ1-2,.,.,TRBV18,CASSAGEGNYGYTF,TGTGCCAGCTCTGCGGGGGAGGGGAACTATGGCTACACCTTC
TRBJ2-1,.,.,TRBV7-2,CASSSLLNNEQFF,TGTGCCAGCAGCTCGTTACTGAACAATGAGCAGTTCTTC
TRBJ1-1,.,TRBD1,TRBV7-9,CASAQGAKVEAFF,TGTGCCAGTGCACAGGGGGCGAAGGTTGAAGCTTTCTTT
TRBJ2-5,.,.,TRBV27,CASSLNRVGETQYF,TGTGCCAGCAGTTTAAACAGGGTAGGGGAGACCCAGTACTTC
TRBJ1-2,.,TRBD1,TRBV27,CASSLWGTGYLTF,TGTGCCAGCAGTTTATGGGGGACAGGGTATTTGACCTTC
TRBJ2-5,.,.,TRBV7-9,CASSLVGQLQETQYF,TGTGCCAGCAGCTTAGTGGGCCAACTCCAAGAGACCCAGTACTTC
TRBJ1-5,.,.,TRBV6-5,CASKRDRYQPQHF,TGTGCCAGCAAGCGGGACCGCTATCAGCCCCAGCATTTT
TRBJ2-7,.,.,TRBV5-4,CASSLLLYEQYF,TGTGCCAGCAGCTTACTCCTCTACGAGCAGTACTTC
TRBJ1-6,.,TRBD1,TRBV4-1,CASSYPGGFNSPLHF,TGCGCCAGCAGCTACCCAGGGGGTTTTAATTCACCCCTCCACTTT
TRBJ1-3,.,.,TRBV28,CASSPRVLSGNTIYF,TGTGCCAGCAGTCCGCGGGTCCTCTCTGGAAACACCATATATTTT
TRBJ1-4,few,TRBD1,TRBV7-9,CASSLRGTGEKLFF,TGTGCCAGCAGCTTGAGGGGGACAGGTGAAAAACTGTTTTTT
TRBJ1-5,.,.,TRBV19,CASSQGGGRVSNQPQHF,TGTGCCAGTAGCCAAGGGGGGGGGCGCGTTAGCAATCAGCCCCAGCATTTT
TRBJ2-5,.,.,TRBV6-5,CASSLVQETQYF,TGTGCCAGCAGTCTCGTTCAAGAGACCCAGTACTTC
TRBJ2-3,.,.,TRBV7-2,CASSLQGTTDTQYF,TGTGCCAGCAGCTTGCAGGGTACCACAGATACGCAGTATTTT